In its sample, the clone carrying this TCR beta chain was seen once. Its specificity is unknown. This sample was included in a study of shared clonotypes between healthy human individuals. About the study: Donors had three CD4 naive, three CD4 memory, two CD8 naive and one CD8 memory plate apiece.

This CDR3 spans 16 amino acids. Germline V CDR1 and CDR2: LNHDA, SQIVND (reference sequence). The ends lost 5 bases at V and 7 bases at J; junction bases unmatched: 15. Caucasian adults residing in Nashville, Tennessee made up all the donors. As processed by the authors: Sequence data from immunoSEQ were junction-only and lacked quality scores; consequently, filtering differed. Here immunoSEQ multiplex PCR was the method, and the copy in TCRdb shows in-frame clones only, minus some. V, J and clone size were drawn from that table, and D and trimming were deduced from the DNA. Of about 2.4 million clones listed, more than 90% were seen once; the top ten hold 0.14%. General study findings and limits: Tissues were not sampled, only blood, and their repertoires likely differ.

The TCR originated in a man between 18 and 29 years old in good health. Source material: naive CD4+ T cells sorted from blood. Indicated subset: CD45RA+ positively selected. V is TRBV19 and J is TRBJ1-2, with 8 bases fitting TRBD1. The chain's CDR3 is CASSQSGGVILGGYTF. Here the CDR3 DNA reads TGTGCCAGTAGTCAGTCAGGGGGCGTAATCCTGGGTGGCTACACCTTC. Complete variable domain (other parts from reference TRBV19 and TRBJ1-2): DGGITQSPKYLFRKEGQNVTLSCEQNLNHDAMYWYRQDPGQGLRLIYYSQIVNDFQKGDIAEGYSVSREKKESFPLTVTSAQKNPTAFYLCASSQSGGVILGGYTFGSGTRLTVV.